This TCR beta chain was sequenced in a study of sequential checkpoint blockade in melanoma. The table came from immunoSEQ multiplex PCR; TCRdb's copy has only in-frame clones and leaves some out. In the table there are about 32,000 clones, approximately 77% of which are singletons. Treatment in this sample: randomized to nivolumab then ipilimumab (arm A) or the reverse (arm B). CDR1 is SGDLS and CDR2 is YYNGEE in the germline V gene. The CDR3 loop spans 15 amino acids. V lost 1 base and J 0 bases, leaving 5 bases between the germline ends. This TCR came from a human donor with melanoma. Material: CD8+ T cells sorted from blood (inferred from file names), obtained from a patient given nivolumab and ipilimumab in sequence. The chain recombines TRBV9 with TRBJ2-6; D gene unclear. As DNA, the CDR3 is TGTGCCAGCAGCGTATGGCTCTCTGGGGCCAACGTCCTGACTTTC. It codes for CASSVWLSGANVLTF.